This T cell receptor beta chain was obtained from a study of OX40 agonist ivuxolimab in advanced cancers. The overall study: Patients took ivuxolimab, an agonistic anti-OX40 (CD134) antibody. Aged roughly 20 to 85 with a mean of 60 years, they were almost 85% male. Study outcomes and limitations: Antigens targeted by the expanded peripheral T cells were not determined.

Clones were read by immunoSEQ multiplex PCR, and TCRdb kept only the in-frame ones, dropping some. The data contain some 80,000 clones, around nine tenths of them singletons. On this clone itself: Its target is not known.

CDR1 is MNHNS and CDR2 is SASEGT in the germline V gene. The CDR3 runs 13 residues. V was cut by 0 bases and J by 12 bases, with 9 bases left in between. The V gene is TRBV6-1, the J gene TRBJ1-6; D gene ambiguous. The TCR comes from an adult with an advanced solid tumor such as melanoma, head and neck, liver or kidney cancer. Sequences were derived from CD4+ or CD8+ T cells sorted from blood, sampled in a trial of the OX40 agonist ivuxolimab. The CDR3 loop is CASSEAPGRPLHF. DNA for the CDR3: TGTGCCAGCAGTGAAGCGCCTGGCAGACCCCTCCACTTT.